This T cell receptor (beta chain) comes out of a study of cytomegalovirus exposure and HLA in healthy donors. For the study at large: The same platform as the roughly 700 first-cohort repertoires was used for the 100 to 150 validation repertoires, a later analysis reported.

Generated by immunoSEQ multiplex PCR, the TCRdb table keeps only in-frame clones and is missing some. The table has about 300,000 clones, 88% seen once. The study's findings and limits: The majority of TCR sequences were rare, yet some public TCRs appeared in many donors. Overall, around 150 TCR beta chains were annotated as cytomegalovirus-associated.

Comment on this clone: What it binds is unknown. The junction shows a germline mismatch at one end, possibly a read error.

The source is a woman aged 18-35 years in good health and CMV-seronegative. The sample comprised PBMCs.

The CDR3 here is CASSPNRGVGGTEAFF. DNA for the CDR3: TGCGCTAGCAGTCCGAACAGGGGGGTTGGGGGCACTGAAGCTTTCTTT. The gene calls are TRBV5-1 and TRBJ1-1, with TRBD1 identical over 8 bases. This CDR3 is built from 16 residues. Germline assignment: CDR1 SGHRS and CDR2 YFSETQ. Full variable domain (outside the CDR3, taken from reference TRBV5-1 and TRBJ1-1): KAGVTQTPRYLIKTRGQQVTLSCSPISGHRSVSWYQQTPGQGLQFLFEYFSETQRNKGNFPGRFSGRQFSNSRSEMNVSTLELGDSALYLCASSPNRGVGGTEAFFGQGTRLTVV.